This T cell receptor (beta chain) was identified during a study of blood T cell repertoires in COVID-19. Study as a whole: T cells, B-cell-depleted T cells, or PBMCs provided the cDNA or gDNA that served as material.

In the source study's methods: From reference gene primer amplification, estimates of nucleated cell counts were derived. Libraries were prepared by immunoSEQ multiplex PCR; TCRdb keeps only in-frame clonotypes and omits some of them. Clone size and the V and J calls come from that table; the DNA yielded D and trimming. Of over 250,000 clones in the sample, roughly nine tenths were seen once. V gave up 4 bases and J gave up 0 bases, with 10 bases separating them. This CDR3 has 15 amino acids. Germline lookup yields CDR1 MNHEY and CDR2 SVGAGI. This chain joins TRBV6-5 and TRBJ1-5; no clear D. The TCR sequence derives from a man aged 55 to 70 who had recovered from COVID-19. The sample taken for sequencing was PBMCs or T cells enriched from blood (not recorded which). CDR3: CASSFSRDSNQPQHF. The DNA of the CDR3 is TGTGCCAGCAGTTTCTCCCGGGATAGCAATCAGCCCCAGCATTTT.